A selection of T cell receptor beta chains follows, all from one sample in a study of identifying expanded T cells in peripheral blood. Libraries were prepared by immunoSEQ multiplex PCR; TCRdb keeps only in-frame clonotypes and omits some of them. The repertoire consists of more than 70,000 clones, with 86% occurring once and the leading ten covering roughly 5.9%. Material for sequencing was blood. The receptors stem from a person between 18 and 75 years old in good health. CDR3s include the opening cysteine and the closing phenylalanine or tryptophan. Fields, in order: clone size, V gene, J gene, D gene, CDR3 protein, CDR3 DNA. A D gene is named only where the DNA matches it firmly. Size is stated for part of the rows, as once, few or many counts, or as a class when the clone is expanded.

clone size: .
V gene: TRBV5-4
J gene: TRBJ1-4
D gene: TRBD1
CDR3 protein: CASRGGGHNEKLFF
CDR3 DNA: TGTGCCAGCAGAGGGGGCGGACATAATGAAAAACTGTTTTTT

clone size: .
V gene: TRBV7-9
J gene: TRBJ1-2
D gene: .
CDR3 protein: CASSSKGVLQGGYTF
CDR3 DNA: TGTGCCAGCAGCTCTAAGGGGGTTTTACAGGGTGGCTACACCTTC

clone size: .
V gene: TRBV10-2
J gene: TRBJ2-7
D gene: TRBD1
CDR3 protein: CASKSPGTGYEQYF
CDR3 DNA: TGCGCCAGCAAAAGTCCCGGGACAGGGTACGAGCAGTACTTC

clone size: .
V gene: TRBV4-1
J gene: TRBJ1-1
D gene: .
CDR3 protein: CASSPRAPGNTEAFF
CDR3 DNA: TGCGCCAGCAGCCCAAGGGCCCCGGGGAACACTGAAGCTTTCTTT

clone size: .
V gene: TRBV29-1
J gene: TRBJ2-4
D gene: .
CDR3 protein: CSVVTLRAKNIQYF
CDR3 DNA: TGCAGCGTTGTAACCCTGAGGGCCAAAAACATTCAGTACTTC

clone size: .
V gene: TRBV9
J gene: TRBJ2-2
D gene: .
CDR3 protein: CASSVAPGDTGELFF
CDR3 DNA: TGTGCCAGCAGCGTAGCTCCAGGGGACACCGGGGAGCTGTTTTTT

clone size: .
V gene: TRBV7-2
J gene: TRBJ2-7
D gene: TRBD1
CDR3 protein: CASRDRISEQYF
CDR3 DNA: TGTGCCAGCAGGGACAGGATTAGTGAGCAGTACTTC

clone size: .
V gene: TRBV7-8
J gene: TRBJ2-5
D gene: .
CDR3 protein: CASSSRWGRETQYF
CDR3 DNA: TGTGCCAGCAGCTCTCGGTGGGGGCGGGAGACCCAGTACTTC

clone size: .
V gene: TRBV2
J gene: TRBJ2-7
D gene: TRBD1
CDR3 protein: CASSAGQGAYEQYF
CDR3 DNA: TGTGCCAGCAGCGCGGGACAGGGGGCCTACGAGCAGTACTTC

clone size: once
V gene: TRBV6-1
J gene: TRBJ1-2
D gene: .
CDR3 protein: CASRDDRSESYGYTF
CDR3 DNA: TGTGCCAGCAGGGATGACAGGTCCGAGAGCTATGGCTACACCTTC

clone size: .
V gene: TRBV2
J gene: TRBJ1-2
D gene: TRBD1
CDR3 protein: CASSSAGQGARGYTF
CDR3 DNA: TGTGCCAGCAGCTCGGCGGGACAGGGGGCTCGAGGCTACACCTTC

clone size: once
V gene: TRBV6-4
J gene: TRBJ1-2
D gene: .
CDR3 protein: CASTPPDPRSGYTF
CDR3 DNA: TGTGCCAGCACACCCCCGGATCCCCGGTCGGGCTACACCTTC

clone size: once
V gene: TRBV27
J gene: TRBJ1-1
D gene: .
CDR3 protein: CASQRGGMNTEAFF
CDR3 DNA: TGTGCCAGCCAAAGGGGGGGCATGAACACTGAAGCTTTCTTT

clone size: once
V gene: TRBV10-3
J gene: TRBJ2-3
D gene: TRBD2
CDR3 protein: CAISSSGGIDTQYF
CDR3 DNA: TGTGCCATCAGTTCTAGCGGGGGGATAGATACGCAGTATTTT